Listed below are T cell receptor beta chains from one sample, sequenced in a study of long-term antiretroviral therapy in people with HIV. Clones were sequenced by immunoSEQ multiplex PCR, and TCRdb holds only the in-frame ones, with some missing. This sample has tens of thousands of clones, with 90% to 95% found just once. Material: unsorted PBMCs, obtained 3.7 years after starting antiretroviral therapy. All receptors come from a woman aged 50 to 60 with HIV. Each CDR3 is given with its conserved first and last residue. Each record gives: V gene, CDR3 length, J gene, D gene, CDR3 protein. A D gene is named only where the DNA matches it firmly.

TRBV5-8	12	TRBJ2-7	.	CASSLGGGEQYF
TRBV6-1	15	TRBJ2-5	TRBD1	CASSEADGTEETQYF
TRBV6-5	13	TRBJ1-1	.	CASRLSGDTEAFF
TRBV2	15	TRBJ1-4	.	CASSATGTDNEKLFF
TRBV27	16	TRBJ1-2	TRBD1	CASSLSSQGGYYGYTF
TRBV4-3	16	TRBJ2-6	TRBD1	CASSQDTGAGANVLTF
TRBV7-6	14	TRBJ2-7	.	CASSSTGPRTEQYF
TRBV11-1	15	TRBJ1-5	.	CASSLNGYSNQPQHF
TRBV11-3	13	TRBJ2-1	.	CASSLPENNEQFF
TRBV18	15	TRBJ1-1	.	CATRRGDQMNTEAFF
TRBV19	15	TRBJ2-2	.	CASRVGIANTGELFF
TRBV7-3	14	TRBJ2-7	TRBD1	CASSPSDRAGEQYF
TRBV7-4	17	TRBJ1-2	.	CASTTLYHTVESYGYTF
TRBV23-1	12	TRBJ1-2	.	CASSRNFYGYTF
TRBV12-5	14	TRBJ2-5	TRBD2	CASGAGLAAETQYF
TRBV19	15	TRBJ1-1	TRBD1	CASSSIDRVSTEAFF
TRBV6-1	14	TRBJ2-2	.	CASRGVGFPGELFF
TRBV15	12	TRBJ1-3	.	CATRGAGNTIYF
TRBV19	13	TRBJ1-2	.	CASSIDWTEIYTF